This TCR beta chain is drawn from a study of early T cells in non-severe SARS-CoV-2 infection. Individual cDNA molecules were tagged with unique molecular identifiers, the study reported. TCRdb ran MiXCR on the 5' RACE reads and lists one entry per CDR3 protein. Seen here are fewer than 55,000 distinct CDR3 sequences, roughly 9.2% observed once, and the top ten hold 4% to 4.5%. CDR1 and CDR2 from the germline V gene are SGHAT and FQNNGV. The CDR3 sequence is 12 residues long. Trimming stripped 3 bases from V and 3 bases from J, with 6 bases between. The source of this sequence is an adult who was a healthcare worker with PCR-confirmed SARS-CoV-2 infection or an uninfected control (not recorded which). The sample was whole blood. The gene calls are TRBV11-2 and TRBJ2-7; D is unresolved. CDR3 amino acids: CASSFSLYEQYF. In nucleotides, the CDR3 is TGTGCCAGCAGCTTCAGTCTCTACGAGCAGTACTTC. The full variable domain, its missing parts supplied by reference TRBV11-2 and TRBJ2-7, is EAGVAQSPRYKIIEKRQSVAFWCNPISGHATLYWYQQILGQGPKLLIQFQNNGVVDDSQLPKDRFSAERLKGVDSTLKIQPAKLEDSAVYLCASSFSLYEQYFGPGTRLTVT.